The 24 T cell receptor beta chains given below trace back to one sample, sequenced in a study of T-cell reconstitution after alpha-beta-depleted transplantation in children. Unique molecular identifiers tagged the TCRbeta library. TCRdb re-called the PCR reads with MiXCR, one entry per CDR3 protein. This table has approximately 300,000 distinct CDR3 sequences, about 9.9% appearing once. The sample consisted of peripheral blood, taken 180 days after TCRalphabeta/CD19-depleted stem cell transplant. These receptors were obtained from a male patient aged 2 to 9 who had a stem cell transplant for chronic granulomatous disease, so the T cells may come from the graft donor.

Remarks on this clonotype: Relative to the germline gene, one junction end is altered; a read error may explain this. This rearrangement joins TRBV9 to TRBJ2-6; D is possibly TRBD1 (5 bases). The CDR3 is 16 amino acids. Germline CDR1 is SGDLS and CDR2 is YYNGEE. The CDR3 is CASSVDALSGAYVLTF. The CDR3 DNA sequence: TGTGCCAGCAGCGTAGATGCGCTCTCTGGGGCCTACGTCCTGACTTTC.

The sample holds many counts of this clonotype. J is TRBJ1-5 and V is TRBV6-4; D uncertain. V shed 3 bases and J shed 9 bases, with 24 bases lying between them. The CDR3 contains 17 residues. CDR1 and CDR2 (germline): MRHNA, SNTAGT. CDR3 sequence reads: CASSEPQEQEMFLPQHF. CDR3 coding DNA: TGTGCCAGCAGTGAGCCCCAAGAACAAGAAATGTTTTTGCCCCAGCATTTT.

In its sample, this clonotype was seen many times. The CDR3 is CASTWGAMNTEAFF. CDR3 DNA sequence: TGTGCCAGCACCTGGGGGGCAATGAACACTGAAGCTTTCTTT. V gene TRBV12-3 or TRBV12-4 combines with J gene TRBJ1-1; D may be TRBD1 (6 bases). Trimming took off 7 bases at V and 0 bases at J, with 12 bases between the two ends. CDR3 length equals 14 residues.

At least ten counts were recorded for this clonotype. The gene calls are TRBV5-1 and TRBJ2-1; 11 nucleotides match TRBD2. J was trimmed by 1 base and V by 3 bases; bases with no gene match: 12. The CDR3 extends over 19 amino acids. CDR1 and CDR2 from the germline V gene are SGHRS and YFSETQ. Here the CDR3 reads CASSSTGLAAVNSYNEQFF. Here the CDR3 DNA reads TGCGCCAGCAGCTCGACGGGACTAGCGGCAGTCAATTCCTACAATGAGCAGTTCTTC. Full variable domain (outside the CDR3, taken from reference TRBV5-1 and TRBJ2-1): KAGVTQTPRYLIKTRGQQVTLSCSPISGHRSVSWYQQTPGQGLQFLFEYFSETQRNKGNFPGRFSGRQFSNSRSEMNVSTLELGDSALYLCASSSTGLAAVNSYNEQFFGPGTRLTVL.

This clonotype was counted ten times or more. The J gene is TRBJ1-6, the V gene TRBV9; TRBD1 agrees at 9 bases. The germline CDR1 and CDR2 sequences are SGDLS and YYNGEE. J gave up 0 bases and V 6 bases, and 10 bases lay outside the gene matches. This CDR3 spans 18 amino acids. In nucleotides, the CDR3 is TGTGCCAGCACCTGGAACAGGGGGCAAAGCTCCTATAATTCACCCCTCCACTTT. Protein product: CASTWNRGQSSYNSPLHF.

The sample holds many counts of this clonotype. V is TRBV7-9 and J is TRBJ1-1, with D possibly TRBD1 on 6 matching bases. Germline-derived CDR1 and CDR2 are SEHNR and FQNEAQ (reference sequence). V was cut by 5 bases and J by 11 bases, with 15 bases left in between. CDR3 length: 12 residues. CDR3 amino acids: CASSPTGIGAFF. The DNA of the CDR3 is TGTGCCAGCAGCCCTACAGGGATTGGGGCTTTCTTT.

As to this clonotype: A much larger clone differs by one base, so this may be a read error. The V call is TRBV28, the J call TRBJ2-5, with a weak D call TRBD1 (5 bases). The CDR3 has 16 amino acids. Germline V gene lookup returns CDR1 MDHEN and CDR2 SYDVKM. The CDR3 DNA reads as TGTGCCGGCAGTTTATTAGGACACAACCCGGGAGAGACCCAGTACTTC. This sequence encodes CAGSLLGHNPGETQYF.

This clonotype was observed at least ten times. The rearrangement links TRBV29-1 to TRBJ2-1, with D perhaps assigned TRBD1 or TRBD2 (5 bases each). This CDR3 contains 13 residues. Germline CDR1 reads SQVTM; CDR2 reads ANQGSEA. V was trimmed by 5 bases and J by 7 bases, leaving 15 bases between them. The DNA of the CDR3 is TGCAGCGTTTATTGGGACCTTCAGAATGAGCAGTTCTTC. Its protein product is CSVYWDLQNEQFF.

This clonotype was seen repeatedly, ten times or more. Written as DNA, the CDR3 is TGTGCTAGTGGTTTGGCCTCGACAGGGATCTATGGCTACACCTTC. Encoded protein: CASGLASTGIYGYTF. This rearrangement joins TRBV12-5 to TRBJ1-2, with TRBD1 matching over 7 bases. Unmatched junction bases numbered 6, after V lost 1 base and J lost 4 bases. The CDR3 is 15 residues long. The germline V gene has CDR1 LGHNT and CDR2 FRNRAP.

This clonotype was counted ten times or more. V gene TRBV4-3 combines with J gene TRBJ2-7, with 10 bases identical to TRBD1. The length of the CDR3 is 15 residues. CDR1 and CDR2 from the germline V gene are LGHNA and YSLEER. V trimming: 2 bases; J trimming: 6 bases; junction bases outside the gene matches: 7. The CDR3 DNA reads as TGCGCCAGCAGCCAAAACCGGGACAGGGGTCGCGAGCAGTACTTC. As protein: CASSQNRDRGREQYF.

The chain combines TRBV24-1 with TRBJ1-1; maybe TRBD1 (5 bases). V was trimmed by 6 bases and J by 9 bases, leaving 10 bases between them. CDR1 is KGHDR, CDR2 SFDVKD, per germline. This CDR3 is 11 amino acids long. The CDR3 nucleotides are TGTGCCACCAGTAGCATGGGGCAAGCTTTCTTT. This sequence encodes CATSSMGQAFF.

This clonotype came up many times. The chain employs TRBV7-8 and TRBJ2-3, with D possibly being TRBD2 (5 bases). Deletions cut 4 bases from V and 6 bases from J, with 11 bases between. CDR1 is SGHVS and CDR2 is FQNEAQ in the germline V gene. This CDR3 spans 13 amino acids. The CDR3 region has the DNA TGTGCCAGCAGCTCACGGGAACAGGATACGCAGTATTTT. This codes for CASSSREQDTQYF. The variable domain in full, completed from reference TRBV7-8 and TRBJ2-3, reads GAGVSQSPRYKVAKRGQDVALRCDPISGHVSLFWYQQALGQGPEFLTYFQNEAQLDKSGLPSDRFFAERPEGSVSTLKIQRTQQEDSAVYLCASSSREQDTQYFGPGTRLTVL.

This clonotype was counted many times. This chain joins TRBV27 and TRBJ2-2; D might be TRBD2 (6 bases). The CDR3 length is 13 residues. The germline V gene has CDR1 MNHEY and CDR2 SMNVEV (reference sequence). Trimming removed 8 bases from V and 7 bases from J, with 14 bases in between. The CDR3 loop is CASSVAGHGELFF. CDR3 coding DNA: TGTGCCAGCTCCGTCGCGGGGCACGGGGAGCTGTTTTTT.

The sample holds many counts of this clonotype. This rearrangement joins TRBV5-1 to TRBJ2-1; 8 positions match TRBD2. Trimming took 4 bases from V and 1 from J; bases not matched to a gene: 7. Germline CDR1 SGHRS, CDR2 YFSETQ. CDR3 length: 16 residues. The chain's CDR3 is CASSRVGGESYNEQFF. CDR3 sequence (DNA): TGCGCCAGCAGCCGGGTCGGGGGGGAGTCCTACAATGAGCAGTTCTTC. Looking up the rest from reference TRBV5-1 and TRBJ2-1 gives the full variable domain: KAGVTQTPRYLIKTRGQQVTLSCSPISGHRSVSWYQQTPGQGLQFLFEYFSETQRNKGNFPGRFSGRQFSNSRSEMNVSTLELGDSALYLCASSRVGGESYNEQFFGPGTRLTVL.

This clonotype was detected many times. V is TRBV20-1 and J is TRBJ2-1; D possibly matches TRBD1 or TRBD2 (7 bases each). CDR1 DFQATT and CDR2 SNEGSKA come from the germline V gene (reference sequence). Trimming took 0 bases from V and 2 from J, leaving 14 bases between them. There are 16 residues in the CDR3. The CDR3 sequence: CSARDLRGGTYNEQFF. CDR3 DNA sequence: TGCAGTGCTAGAGATCTCAGGGGGGGGACCTACAATGAGCAGTTCTTC.

This clonotype was seen more than once but under ten times. One junction end disagrees with the germline gene, perhaps due to a read error. The CDR3 is CASKVSNF. DNA for the CDR3: TGTGCCAGCAAAGTGTCGAATTTT. This sequence joins TRBV2 and TRBJ2-3; D unresolved. Per the germline V gene, CDR1 is SNHLY and CDR2 is FYNNEI. CDR3 length: 8 residues.

This clonotype was found once. A single base separates this from a much larger clone, so it may be a read error. The chain recombines TRBV7-9 with TRBJ2-5; 9 bases fit TRBD1. The CDR3 runs 16 residues. V gave up 4 bases and J gave up 1 base; unmatched junction bases: 7. CDR1 is SEHNR and CDR2 is FQNEAQ in the germline V gene (reference sequence). The CDR3 protein is CASSSRDRDAQETQYF. The CDR3 DNA reads as TGTGCCAGCAGCTCCAGGGACAGGGATGCCCAAGAGACCCAGTACTTC.

This clonotype was seen ten or more times. V and J are TRBV5-1 and TRBJ2-5; D is possibly TRBD1 (6 bases). Germline CDR1 reads SGHRS; CDR2 reads YFSETQ. The V end lost 4 bases, the J end lost 2 bases, and 12 bases lay between the germline ends. CDR3 length equals 14 residues. CDR3 DNA sequence: TGCGCCAGCAGCCCGGACAGCAGACAAGAGACCCAGTACTTC. Translation gives CASSPDSRQETQYF.

This chain uses TRBV19 with TRBJ1-6; D not resolved. This CDR3 comprises 13 residues. Germline CDR1 LNHDA, CDR2 SQIVND (reference sequence). Trimming pared 3 bases from V and 7 bases from J, leaving 7 bases between. CDR3 coding DNA: TGTGCCAGTAGTATCTCCAGCAATTCACCCCTCCACTTT. It encodes CASSISSNSPLHF.

At least ten counts were recorded for this clonotype. The J gene is TRBJ1-1, the V gene TRBV4-3; D is undetermined. Trimming cost V 0 bases and J 7 bases, with 6 bases left between them. This CDR3 region has 12 residues. Per the germline V gene, CDR1 is LGHNA and CDR2 is YSLEER. CDR3 sequence (DNA): TGCGCCAGCAGCCAAGATGTGGGTGAAGCTTTCTTT. This encodes CASSQDVGEAFF.

As concerns this clonotype: This sequence may be a read error, since a much larger clone differs from it by one base. The V gene is TRBV28, the J gene TRBJ1-2; the D gene is possibly TRBD1 (6 bases). The germline CDR1 and CDR2 sequences are MDHEN and SYDVKM. V lost 4 bases and J 7 bases, leaving 13 bases between the germline ends. There are 13 residues in the CDR3. The CDR3 bases are TGTGCCAGCAGTTACAACAGGGTTGCTGGCTACACCTTC. Protein product: CASSYNRVAGYTF.

This clonotype was seen just once. Possible read error: a much larger clone is one base away. The chain has TRBV20-1 and TRBJ1-1; D perhaps matches TRBD1 (6 bases). Trimming left V 0 bases short and J 3 bases short, with 17 bases between. There are 16 residues in the CDR3. The germline V gene has CDR1 DFQATT and CDR2 SNEGSKA (reference sequence). The CDR3 DNA follows: TGCAGTGCTAGAGAATGGGGGCTGGGGCGGGACACTGAAGCTTTCTTT. It encodes CSAREWGLGRDTEAFF.

This clonotype was seen ten or more times. V is TRBV5-1 and J is TRBJ2-3; 10 positions match TRBD2. V lost 3 bases and J lost 0; bases outside the gene matches: 7. This CDR3 comprises 17 residues. Per the germline V gene, CDR1 is SGHRS and CDR2 is YFSETQ. This CDR3 reads CASSSFGLAASTDTQYF. CDR3 coding DNA: TGCGCCAGCAGCTCCTTTGGACTAGCGGCTAGCACAGATACGCAGTATTTT. Based on the CDR3 plus reference TRBV5-1 and TRBJ2-3, the full variable domain is KAGVTQTPRYLIKTRGQQVTLSCSPISGHRSVSWYQQTPGQGLQFLFEYFSETQRNKGNFPGRFSGRQFSNSRSEMNVSTLELGDSALYLCASSSFGLAASTDTQYFGPGTRLTVL.

The sample holds many counts of this clonotype. As DNA, the CDR3 is TGTGCCAGCAGTTTAATCGGGATCTCAGATACGCAGTATTTT. This gives the protein CASSLIGISDTQYF. The chain carries TRBV12-3 or TRBV12-4 and TRBJ2-3; a possible D gene is TRBD2 (5 bases). Trimming shortened V by 2 bases and J by 4 bases, and 10 bases separated the two germline ends. The CDR3 has 14 residues.